Below, 19 T cell receptor beta chains from the same sample are listed, as sequenced in a study of cytomegalovirus exposure and HLA in healthy donors. It was with 60 Vbeta and 13 Jbeta primers that the PCR ran. TCRdb's table, derived via immunoSEQ multiplex PCR, lists solely in-frame clones and lacks some. The sample carries 100,000 to 120,000 clones, 75% to 80% recorded once. The source material was PBMCs. These receptors all stem from a young woman in good health and CMV-seronegative.

The chain uses TRBV7-8 and TRBJ2-2; D is possibly TRBD2 (6 bases). The CDR3 runs to 14 residues. Between the trimmed V and J ends, which lost 3 bases and 5 bases, there was a span of 10 bases. Per germline, CDR1 SGHVS and CDR2 FQNEAQ. CDR3 DNA: TGTGCCAGCAGCTTCGGGAGAAATACCGGGGAGCTGTTTTTT. Amino acids: CASSFGRNTGELFF.

The chain has TRBV27 and TRBJ1-6; 7 bases fit TRBD1. The CDR3 is 15 amino acids. Germline trimming cut 4 bases from V and 3 bases from J; bases unmatched to any gene: 3. Germline CDR1 reads MNHEY; CDR2 reads SMNVEV (reference sequence). The CDR3 bases are TGTGCCAGCAGTTCGACAGGGAACTATAATTCACCCCTCCACTTT. This codes for CASSSTGNYNSPLHF.

The chain couples TRBV18 to TRBJ2-3; 8 bases are a match to TRBD2. Per germline, CDR1 KGHSH and CDR2 LQKENI. V was pared by 2 bases and J by 2 bases, with 3 bases of the junction left unmatched. The CDR3 is 15 amino acids. In nucleotides, the CDR3 is TGTGCCAGCTCACCAACTAGCGGTCCCACAGATACGCAGTATTTT. This encodes CASSPTSGPTDTQYF. Using reference TRBV18 and TRBJ2-3 for the parts outside the CDR3, the full variable domain is NAGVMQNPRHLVRRRGQEARLRCSPMKGHSHVYWYRQLPEEGLKFMVYLQKENIIDESGMPKERFSAEFPKEGPSILRIQQVVRGDSAAYFCASSPTSGPTDTQYFGPGTRLTVL.

V usage is TRBV19 and J usage is TRBJ1-1; unclear D gene. The V end was cut by 7 bases, the J end by 0 bases, with 3 bases between. The V gene's germline CDR1 is LNHDA and CDR2 SQIVND (reference sequence). CDR3 length: 11 amino acids. CDR3 in amino acids: CASTVNTEAFF. As DNA, the CDR3 is TGTGCCAGTACCGTGAACACTGAAGCTTTCTTT.

The chain links TRBV6-1 to TRBJ2-7; the D is unclear. CDR1 and CDR2 from the germline V gene are MNHNS and SASEGT. The V gene lost 7 bases and the J gene lost 1 base, with 14 bases spanning the gap. The length of the CDR3 is 14 residues. Here the CDR3 reads CASKMTRVSYEQYF. The DNA of the CDR3 is TGTGCCAGCAAAATGACCCGGGTTTCCTACGAGCAGTACTTC.

The rearrangement links TRBV6-5 to TRBJ2-7; 8 bases are a match to TRBD1. CDR1 and CDR2 (germline): MNHEY, SVGAGI. This CDR3 is built from 12 residues. Losses at the gene ends were 5 bases for V and 6 bases for J; bases not matched to a gene: 3. Here the CDR3 DNA reads TGTGCCAGCAGTCTCACAGGGGGCGAGCAGTACTTC. Its translation: CASSLTGGEQYF.

This rearrangement joins TRBV4-1 to TRBJ2-7; 8 bases fit TRBD1. The ends lost 2 bases at V and 3 bases at J; junction bases unmatched: 6. The CDR3 consists of 15 residues. The germline gives CDR1 MGHRA, CDR2 YSYEKL. The CDR3 is CASSQWGTGNYEQYF. Written as DNA, the CDR3 is TGCGCCAGCAGCCAATGGGGGACAGGTAACTACGAGCAGTACTTC.

The chain couples TRBV6-1 to TRBJ1-2; D unclear. V was clipped by 7 bases and J by 5 bases, with 11 bases between them. The CDR3 spans 12 residues. Germline V gene lookup returns CDR1 MNHNS and CDR2 SASEGT. In DNA form, the CDR3 reads TGTGCCAGCAAAAAGGGAGTTTATGGCTACACCTTC. It is translated as CASKKGVYGYTF.

The gene calls are TRBV11-2 and TRBJ2-5; tentatively, D is TRBD1 (5 bases). Germline values: CDR1 SGHAT, CDR2 FQNNGV. The V end was cut by 5 bases, the J end by 2 bases, with 9 bases between. The CDR3 has 13 residues. The CDR3 DNA follows: TGTGCCAGCAGCCCAGACAGACAAGAGACCCAGTACTTC. As protein: CASSPDRQETQYF.

V and J are TRBV11-2 and TRBJ2-7, with no clear D. V dropped 4 bases and J dropped 1 base, with 14 bases sitting between them. There are 15 residues in the CDR3. Per the germline V gene, CDR1 is SGHAT and CDR2 is FQNNGV. CDR3 bases: TGTGCCAGCAGCTCCGCTATTACCGTATCCTACGAGCAGTACTTC. Translated: CASSSAITVSYEQYF.

V gene TRBV7-2 combines with J gene TRBJ2-2; D gene uncertain. The V gene's germline CDR1 is SGHTA and CDR2 FQGNSA. V lost 5 bases and J lost 8, with 9 bases in between. The CDR3 totals 12 residues. The CDR3 nucleotides are TGTGCCAGCAGCCCAAGCCGGGGGGAGCTGTTTTTT. As protein: CASSPSRGELFF.

The chain uses TRBV5-1 and TRBJ1-4; D is possibly TRBD1 (5 bases). Germline loops: CDR1 SGHRS, CDR2 YFSETQ. The CDR3 length is 13 residues. V was pared by 5 bases and J by 8 bases, with 13 bases between. CDR3 sequence: CASSSGGDEKLFF. CDR3 DNA sequence: TGCGCCAGCAGTTCGGGAGGGGACGAAAAACTGTTTTTT.

The rearrangement joins TRBV27 to TRBJ2-5; 8 bases are shared with TRBD1. The CDR3 runs to 14 residues. Germline V gives CDR1 MNHEY, CDR2 SMNVEV (reference sequence). J lost 5 bases, V lost 1 base, and 3 bases had no gene match. The CDR3 spells CASSLLRTGETQYF. CDR3 DNA: TGTGCCAGCAGTTTATTGAGGACAGGGGAGACCCAGTACTTC.

This chain links TRBV7-2 with TRBJ1-3; TRBD1 matches at 8 bases. V lost 1 base to trimming and J lost 4 bases; unmatched junction nucleotides: 0. Per germline, CDR1 SGHTA and CDR2 FQGNSA. This CDR3 contains 14 residues. The DNA of the CDR3 is TGTGCCAGCAGCTTAGGACAGGGGGGAAACACCATATATTTT. Translation gives CASSLGQGGNTIYF.

CDR3 DNA sequence: TGTGCCAGTAGTATAGGCGGATCGAACACTGAAGCTTTCTTT. Its translation: CASSIGGSNTEAFF. The V gene is TRBV19, the J gene TRBJ1-1; D remains ambiguous. CDR1 and CDR2 from the germline V gene are LNHDA and SQIVND (reference sequence). This CDR3 region has 14 residues. Trimming took 1 base from V and 1 from J, leaving 7 bases between them.

The rearrangement uses TRBV4-3 and TRBJ2-7, with D perhaps TRBD2 (6 bases). The CDR3 loop spans 13 amino acids. The V end lost 1 base, the J end lost 7 bases, and 11 bases lay between the germline ends. In germline, CDR1 is LGHNA, CDR2 YSLEER. The CDR3 DNA follows: TGCGCCAGCAGCCAAGGGGGACTCGGGGAGCAGTACTTC. It encodes CASSQGGLGEQYF.

V is TRBV2 and J is TRBJ2-3; a weak D match, TRBD2 (6 bases). Trimming stripped 3 bases from V and 0 bases from J, with 16 bases between. CDR3 length: 17 amino acids. The germline gives CDR1 SNHLY, CDR2 FYNNEI. CDR3: CASSDRAGGSSTDTQYF. CDR3 DNA sequence: TGTGCCAGCAGTGATAGAGCGGGTGGCTCTAGCACAGATACGCAGTATTTT. The full variable domain, in which reference TRBV2 and TRBJ2-3 provide the parts outside the CDR3, is EPEVTQTPSHQVTQMGQEVILRCVPISNHLYFYWYRQILGQKVEFLVSFYNNEISEKSEIFDDQFSVERPDGSNFTLKIRSTKLEDSAMYFCASSDRAGGSSTDTQYFGPGTRLTVL.

V is TRBV29-1 and J is TRBJ2-1; 13 nucleotides match TRBD2. V trimming: 3 bases; J trimming: 8 bases; junction bases outside the gene matches: 4. The CDR3 is 14 residues long. Germline values: CDR1 SQVTM, CDR2 ANQGSEA. As DNA, the CDR3 is TGCAGCGTTGAGGGACTAGCGGGAAGGGATGAGCAGTTCTTC. It encodes CSVEGLAGRDEQFF.

V and J are TRBV28 and TRBJ1-5, with D possibly being TRBD1 (6 bases). From germline, CDR1 is MDHEN and CDR2 SYDVKM. The CDR3 covers 14 residues. V gave up 7 bases and J gave up 4 bases, with 14 bases separating them. The CDR3 loop is CASISQGWNQPQHF. CDR3 nucleotides: TGTGCCAGCATTTCCCAGGGGTGGAATCAGCCCCAGCATTTT.